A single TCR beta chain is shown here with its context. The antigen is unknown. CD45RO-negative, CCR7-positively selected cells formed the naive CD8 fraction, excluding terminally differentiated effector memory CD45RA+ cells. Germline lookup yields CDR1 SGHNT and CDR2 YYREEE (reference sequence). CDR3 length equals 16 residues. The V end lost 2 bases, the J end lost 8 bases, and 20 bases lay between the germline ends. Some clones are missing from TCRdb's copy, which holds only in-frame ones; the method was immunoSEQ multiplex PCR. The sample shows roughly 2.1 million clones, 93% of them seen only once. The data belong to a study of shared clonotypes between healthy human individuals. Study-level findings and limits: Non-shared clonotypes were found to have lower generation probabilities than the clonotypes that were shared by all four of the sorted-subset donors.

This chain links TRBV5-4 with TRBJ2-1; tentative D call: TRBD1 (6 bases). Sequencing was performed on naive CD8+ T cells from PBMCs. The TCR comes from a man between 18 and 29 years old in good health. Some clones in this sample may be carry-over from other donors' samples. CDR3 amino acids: CASSFAPGQRVDEQFF. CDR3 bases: TGTGCCAGCAGCTTTGCCCCCGGACAGAGGGTCGATGAGCAGTTCTTC.